A selection of T cell receptor beta chains follows, all from one sample in a study of graft-versus-host responses after intestinal transplantation. The protocol was immunoSEQ multiplex PCR, while the TCRdb copy is restricted to in-frame clones and leaves out a portion. The sample carries 45,000 to 65,000 clones, around 93% recorded once. No antigen has been assigned to these receptors. The input for sequencing was unstimulated CD4+ T cells sorted from spleen or lymph node cells, taken before transplant. The receptors stem from a human donor who was the organ donor for an intestinal transplant. CDR3s include the opening cysteine and the closing phenylalanine or tryptophan. A D gene is named only where the DNA matches it firmly. Expanded clones get a size class; other rows say once, few or many, or leave the size out.

D gene: TRBD2
V gene: TRBV5-4
J gene: TRBJ2-5
clone size: .
CDR3 length: 16
CDR3 protein: CASSLRPSGGLETQYF
CDR3 DNA: TGTGCCAGCAGCTTGAGACCTAGCGGGGGTTTAGAGACCCAGTACTTC

D gene: TRBD2
V gene: TRBV7-9
J gene: TRBJ2-1
clone size: .
CDR3 length: 19
CDR3 protein: CASSREVRTSGGAYNEQFF
CDR3 DNA: TGTGCCAGCAGCCGCGAGGTGAGGACTAGCGGGGGAGCTTACAATGAGCAGTTCTTC

D gene: .
V gene: TRBV2
J gene: TRBJ1-2
clone size: .
CDR3 length: 14
CDR3 protein: CASSESGRFYGYTF
CDR3 DNA: TGTGCCAGCAGTGAGTCGGGGAGGTTCTATGGCTACACCTTC

D gene: TRBD2
V gene: TRBV6-6
J gene: TRBJ2-3
clone size: .
CDR3 length: 15
CDR3 protein: CASSYSRGGPDTQYF
CDR3 DNA: TGTGCCAGCAGTTACTCGCGGGGGGGCCCAGATACGCAGTATTTT

D gene: TRBD2
V gene: TRBV7-2
J gene: TRBJ2-1
clone size: .
CDR3 length: 15
CDR3 protein: CASSPPLAGANEQFF
CDR3 DNA: TGTGCCAGCAGCCCACCTCTAGCGGGGGCCAATGAGCAGTTCTTC

D gene: .
V gene: TRBV7-2
J gene: TRBJ2-3
clone size: once
CDR3 length: 17
CDR3 protein: CASSSGLTPPRTDTQYF
CDR3 DNA: TGTGCCAGCAGCTCGGGACTGACGCCCCCTCGCACAGATACGCAGTATTTT

D gene: TRBD1
V gene: TRBV2
J gene: TRBJ1-3
clone size: .
CDR3 length: 15
CDR3 protein: CASRLRQGVGNTIYF
CDR3 DNA: TGTGCCAGCAGGCTTCGACAGGGTGTAGGAAACACCATATATTTT

D gene: .
V gene: TRBV5-1
J gene: TRBJ2-1
clone size: .
CDR3 length: 12
CDR3 protein: CASSGTTNEQFF
CDR3 DNA: TGCGCCAGCAGTGGGACCACGAATGAGCAGTTCTTC

D gene: .
V gene: TRBV6-1
J gene: TRBJ1-2
clone size: .
CDR3 length: 17
CDR3 protein: CASSEVAGSGGNYGYTF
CDR3 DNA: TGTGCCAGCAGTGAAGTCGCTGGAAGTGGGGGTAACTATGGCTACACCTTC

D gene: TRBD1
V gene: TRBV30
J gene: TRBJ1-4
clone size: .
CDR3 length: 14
CDR3 protein: CAWSDRGLGEKLFF
CDR3 DNA: TGTGCCTGGAGTGACAGGGGGCTGGGTGAAAAACTGTTTTTT

D gene: .
V gene: TRBV11-2
J gene: TRBJ1-4
clone size: .
CDR3 length: 15
CDR3 protein: CASSFQGTQNEKLFF
CDR3 DNA: TGTGCCAGCAGCTTTCAGGGTACCCAAAATGAAAAACTGTTTTTT

D gene: TRBD2
V gene: TRBV6-6
J gene: TRBJ2-7
clone size: .
CDR3 length: 14
CDR3 protein: CASSYLGGVDEQYF
CDR3 DNA: TGTGCCAGCAGTTACTTGGGGGGGGTTGACGAGCAGTACTTC

D gene: .
V gene: TRBV10-3
J gene: TRBJ2-2
clone size: .
CDR3 length: 13
CDR3 protein: CAIMGQNTGELFF
CDR3 DNA: TGTGCCATTATGGGACAGAACACCGGGGAGCTGTTTTTT

D gene: TRBD1
V gene: TRBV7-8
J gene: TRBJ2-7
clone size: .
CDR3 length: 14
CDR3 protein: CASSINRDSYEQYF
CDR3 DNA: TGTGCCAGCAGCATCAACAGGGACAGCTACGAGCAGTACTTC

D gene: .
V gene: TRBV30
J gene: TRBJ1-6
clone size: .
CDR3 length: 13
CDR3 protein: CASPGGPNSPLHF
CDR3 DNA: TGTGCCAGTCCCGGGGGGCCGAATTCACCCCTCCACTTT

D gene: TRBD2
V gene: TRBV4-3
J gene: TRBJ2-3
clone size: .
CDR3 length: 14
CDR3 protein: CASSHSGGSDTQYF
CDR3 DNA: TGCGCCAGCAGCCATAGCGGGGGTTCAGATACGCAGTATTTT

D gene: TRBD1
V gene: TRBV7-2
J gene: TRBJ1-5
clone size: .
CDR3 length: 13
CDR3 protein: CASSLLGRDSQHF
CDR3 DNA: TGTGCCAGCAGCTTGTTAGGCCGGGACAGCCAGCATTTT

D gene: .
V gene: TRBV7-3
J gene: TRBJ2-1
clone size: .
CDR3 length: 13
CDR3 protein: CASSLTRVDEQFF
CDR3 DNA: TGTGCCAGCAGCTTAACTAGAGTAGATGAGCAGTTCTTC

D gene: .
V gene: TRBV14
J gene: TRBJ2-7
clone size: once
CDR3 length: 14
CDR3 protein: CASSLSLTGREQYF
CDR3 DNA: TGTGCCAGCAGCCTCTCCTTAACAGGGCGCGAGCAGTACTTC

D gene: .
V gene: TRBV6-4
J gene: TRBJ2-2
clone size: once
CDR3 length: 18
CDR3 protein: CASSDVYRLDITSGELFF
CDR3 DNA: TGTGCCAGCAGTGATGTCTACCGGTTGGATATAACCTCCGGGGAGCTGTTTTTT

D gene: TRBD1
V gene: TRBV6-6
J gene: TRBJ2-3
clone size: .
CDR3 length: 14
CDR3 protein: CASRYRGSTDTQYF
CDR3 DNA: TGTGCCAGCAGGTACAGGGGTAGCACAGATACGCAGTATTTT

D gene: TRBD2
V gene: TRBV6-1
J gene: TRBJ2-5
clone size: .
CDR3 length: 14
CDR3 protein: CASSSGGADETQYF
CDR3 DNA: TGTGCCAGCAGTAGCGGGGGGGCGGATGAGACCCAGTACTTC

D gene: TRBD1
V gene: TRBV7-9
J gene: TRBJ1-3
clone size: .
CDR3 length: 17
CDR3 protein: CASTLPTPGQGASTIYF
CDR3 DNA: TGTGCCAGCACCTTACCAACGCCGGGACAGGGGGCTAGTACCATATATTTT

D gene: .
V gene: TRBV12-2
J gene: TRBJ2-7
clone size: once
CDR3 length: 17
CDR3 protein: CASRLRGVTVLIYEQYF
CDR3 DNA: TGTGCAAGTCGCCTAAGGGGGGTGACGGTGCTGATCTACGAGCAGTACTTC

D gene: .
V gene: TRBV6-5
J gene: TRBJ2-2
clone size: .
CDR3 length: 12
CDR3 protein: CASSYKHGELFF
CDR3 DNA: TGTGCCAGCAGTTACAAACACGGGGAGCTGTTTTTT

D gene: TRBD2
V gene: TRBV5-1
J gene: TRBJ2-7
clone size: .
CDR3 length: 16
CDR3 protein: CASSLGHSGGAYEQYF
CDR3 DNA: TGCGCCAGCAGCTTGGGGCACAGCGGGGGGGCGTACGAGCAGTACTTC

D gene: .
V gene: TRBV2
J gene: TRBJ1-3
clone size: .
CDR3 length: 13
CDR3 protein: CASSGATGNTIYF
CDR3 DNA: TGTGCCAGCAGTGGGGCCACTGGAAACACCATATATTTT

D gene: .
V gene: TRBV5-6
J gene: TRBJ2-2
clone size: .
CDR3 length: 13
CDR3 protein: CASSLGPTGELFF
CDR3 DNA: TGTGCCAGCAGCTTGGGCCCCACCGGGGAGCTGTTTTTT

D gene: .
V gene: TRBV7-8
J gene: TRBJ2-7
clone size: .
CDR3 length: 13
CDR3 protein: CASSSRLPYEQYF
CDR3 DNA: TGTGCCAGCAGCAGTCGACTCCCCTACGAGCAGTACTTC

D gene: .
V gene: TRBV7-2
J gene: TRBJ1-5
clone size: .
CDR3 length: 14
CDR3 protein: CASSLALGDQPQHF
CDR3 DNA: TGTGCCAGCAGCTTAGCGTTAGGCGATCAGCCCCAGCATTTT

D gene: .
V gene: TRBV27
J gene: TRBJ1-6
clone size: .
CDR3 length: 15
CDR3 protein: CASRPGGGYNSPLHF
CDR3 DNA: TGTGCCAGTCGGCCGGGGGGCGGTTATAATTCACCCCTCCACTTT

D gene: .
V gene: TRBV4-3
J gene: TRBJ2-3
clone size: once
CDR3 length: 16
CDR3 protein: CASSQDSGVLTDTQYF
CDR3 DNA: TGCGCCAGCAGCCAAGATTCCGGGGTTCTCACAGATACGCAGTATTTT

D gene: .
V gene: TRBV5-1
J gene: TRBJ2-3
clone size: .
CDR3 length: 13
CDR3 protein: CASSQEGADTQYF
CDR3 DNA: TGCGCCAGCAGCCAAGAGGGGGCAGATACGCAGTATTTT

D gene: TRBD2
V gene: TRBV5-4
J gene: TRBJ2-7
clone size: .
CDR3 length: 14
CDR3 protein: CASNVAGGRYEQYF
CDR3 DNA: TGTGCCAGCAACGTAGCGGGGGGACGCTACGAGCAGTACTTC

D gene: .
V gene: TRBV19
J gene: TRBJ1-1
clone size: once
CDR3 length: 17
CDR3 protein: CASSIDKSERMNTEAFF
CDR3 DNA: TGTGCCAGTAGTATAGATAAAAGCGAGAGGATGAACACTGAAGCTTTCTTT

D gene: TRBD2
V gene: TRBV7-8
J gene: TRBJ2-1
clone size: once
CDR3 length: 16
CDR3 protein: CASSSALAGGGDEQFF
CDR3 DNA: TGTGCCAGCAGCTCGGCACTAGCGGGGGGTGGAGATGAGCAGTTCTTC

D gene: .
V gene: TRBV19
J gene: TRBJ1-5
clone size: .
CDR3 length: 15
CDR3 protein: CASSIRQGGNQPQHF
CDR3 DNA: TGTGCCAGTAGTATCCGGCAGGGAGGCAATCAGCCCCAGCATTTT

D gene: TRBD2
V gene: TRBV2
J gene: TRBJ2-7
clone size: .
CDR3 length: 14
CDR3 protein: CASSGTSGTYEQYF
CDR3 DNA: TGTGCCAGCAGTGGGACTAGCGGAACCTACGAGCAGTACTTC

D gene: .
V gene: TRBV5-6
J gene: TRBJ2-5
clone size: .
CDR3 length: 14
CDR3 protein: CASSLTAGQETQYF
CDR3 DNA: TGTGCCAGCAGCTTGACGGCTGGACAAGAGACCCAGTACTTC

D gene: TRBD1
V gene: TRBV9
J gene: TRBJ1-2
clone size: .
CDR3 length: 14
CDR3 protein: CASSTDRGGYGYTF
CDR3 DNA: TGTGCCAGCAGCACCGACAGGGGTGGCTATGGCTACACCTTC

D gene: TRBD1
V gene: TRBV5-4
J gene: TRBJ1-2
clone size: .
CDR3 length: 16
CDR3 protein: CASSSSGAGTVYGYTF
CDR3 DNA: TGTGCCAGCAGCTCCTCGGGGGCTGGGACAGTCTATGGCTACACCTTC

D gene: .
V gene: TRBV5-1
J gene: TRBJ1-4
clone size: .
CDR3 length: 16
CDR3 protein: CASSFSGGTTTEKLFF
CDR3 DNA: TGCGCCAGCAGCTTTAGCGGGGGAACTACTACTGAAAAACTGTTTTTT

D gene: .
V gene: TRBV14
J gene: TRBJ1-2
clone size: .
CDR3 length: 15
CDR3 protein: CASSQEIGSLFGYTF
CDR3 DNA: TGTGCCAGCAGCCAAGAGATAGGTTCTCTATTTGGCTACACCTTC

D gene: .
V gene: TRBV4-1
J gene: TRBJ1-4
clone size: .
CDR3 length: 15
CDR3 protein: CASSLIGTANEKLFF
CDR3 DNA: TGCGCCAGCAGCTTAATCGGGACGGCTAATGAAAAACTGTTTTTT

D gene: .
V gene: TRBV19
J gene: TRBJ1-3
clone size: .
CDR3 length: 15
CDR3 protein: CASSDSPGRKNTIYF
CDR3 DNA: TGTGCCAGTAGTGACTCCCCGGGACGGAAAAACACCATATATTTT

D gene: .
V gene: TRBV18
J gene: TRBJ2-5
clone size: .
CDR3 length: 12
CDR3 protein: CASSPLAETQYF
CDR3 DNA: TGTGCCAGCTCACCCCTCGCAGAGACCCAGTACTTC

D gene: TRBD1
V gene: TRBV5-4
J gene: TRBJ2-3
clone size: once
CDR3 length: 14
CDR3 protein: CASSFTGGADTQYF
CDR3 DNA: TGTGCCAGCAGCTTCACAGGGGGCGCAGATACGCAGTATTTT

D gene: TRBD1
V gene: TRBV15
J gene: TRBJ1-2
clone size: once
CDR3 length: 15
CDR3 protein: CATSRPGQDFYGYTF
CDR3 DNA: TGTGCCACCAGCAGACCGGGACAGGATTTCTATGGCTACACCTTC

D gene: .
V gene: TRBV19
J gene: TRBJ2-7
clone size: .
CDR3 length: 13
CDR3 protein: CASSSRLSSEQYF
CDR3 DNA: TGTGCCAGTAGTTCGCGACTATCTTCTGAGCAGTACTTC

D gene: .
V gene: TRBV4-1
J gene: TRBJ1-6
clone size: once
CDR3 length: 16
CDR3 protein: CASSQDWGHGNSPLHF
CDR3 DNA: TGCGCCAGCAGCCAAGATTGGGGACATGGTAATTCACCCCTCCACTTT